These T cell receptor delta chains were read from a single sample in a study of Vδ1+ human thymocytes. TCRdb re-identified clones in the multiplex PCR reads via CATT. The sample records roughly 50,000 delta-chain clones, around a sixth being singletons. Sequencing was performed on Vdelta1+ gamma-delta thymocytes from the thymus. Source of these receptors: a boy younger than two who had congenital heart surgery. Each CDR3 is given with its conserved first and last residue. Fields, in order: D gene, clone size, J gene, CDR3 length, V gene, CDR3 protein, CDR3 DNA. D genes are given only for firm matches. Where a row states a size, it is once, few, many or the class of an expanded clone; other rows omit it.

TRDD3 | few | TRDJ1 | 19 | TRDV1 | CALGEHYRWGIPGTDKLIF | TGTGCTCTTGGGGAACACTACCGCTGGGGGATACCGGGGACCGATAAACTCATCTTT
TRDD3 | few | TRDJ1 | 23 | TRDV1 | CALGVPVPPPRTGGAVYTDKLIF | TGTGCTCTTGGGGTCCCCGTCCCCCCCCCTAGGACTGGGGGAGCTGTGTACACCGATAAACTCATCTTT
TRDD3 | NA | TRDJ1 | 25 | TRDV1 | CALGNPTAHTTVWGYRPSYTDKLIF | TGTGCTCTTGGGAACCCAACAGCGCATACTACTGTGTGGGGATACCGCCCTTCTTACACCGATAAACTCATCTTT
NA | few | TRDJ1 | 16 | TRDV1 | CALGGLRRMVTDKLIF | TGTGCTCTTGGGGGCCTCCGGAGGATGGTCACCGATAAACTCATCTTT
NA | NA | TRDJ1 | 15 | TRDV1 | CALGEPFRYYGKLIF | TGTGCTCTTGGGGAACCCTTCCGATACTACGGCAAACTCATCTTT
TRDD2 | few | TRDJ1 | 23 | TRDV1 | CALGEHTLPTKLGDLLHTDKLIF | TGTGCTCTTGGGGAACATACCCTTCCTACCAAATTGGGGGACCTTCTTCACACCGATAAACTCATCTTT
TRDD3 | NA | TRDJ1 | 19 | TRDV1 | CALGEYSPLGDTPDDKLIF | TGTGCTCTTGGGGAATACTCCCCGCTGGGGGATACTCCGGACGATAAACTCATCTTT
TRDD2 | few | TRDJ1 | 22 | TRDV1 | CALGEPHLLPTAGGRRTDKLIF | TGTGCTCTTGGGGAACCCCACCTCCTTCCTACCGCCGGGGGAAGGAGGACCGATAAACTCATCTTT
TRDD3 | NA | TRDJ1 | 23 | TRDV1 | CALGELSAQPSTGGLHRTDKLIF | TGTGCTCTTGGGGAACTGTCGGCGCAGCCAAGTACTGGGGGCCTACATCGCACCGATAAACTCATCTTT
NA | few | TRDJ1 | 18 | TRDV1 | CALGGVIPDWHLTDKLIF | TGTGCTCTTGGGGGAGTCATACCGGACTGGCATCTCACCGATAAACTCATCTTT
NA | medium-sized | TRDJ1 | 14 | TRDV2 | CACDTAAYTDKLIF | TGTGCCTGTGACACCGCAGCGTACACCGATAAACTCATCTTT
TRDD3 | few | TRDJ1 | 19 | TRDV1 | CALGERLPPIWGISIYLIF | TGTGCTCTTGGGGAACGTCTTCCCCCAATCTGGGGGATCAGTATATACCTCATCTTT
TRDD3 | few | TRDJ1 | 24 | TRDV1 | CALGELVMFVLGDTPAGYTDKLTF | TGTGCTCTTGGGGAACTAGTTATGTTCGTACTGGGGGATACTCCGGCTGGCTACACCGATAAACTCACCTTT
NA | NA | TRDJ1 | 22 | TRDV1 | CALGERYLKEPLFSRGTDKLIF | TGTGCTCTTGGAGAAAGATACTTGAAGGAACCTTTGTTTTCGAGGGGCACCGATAAACTCATCTTT
NA | NA | TRDJ1 | 17 | TRDV1 | CALGESPNLGNTDKLIF | TGTGCTCTTGGGGAAAGCCCCAACCTTGGAAACACCGATAAACTCATCTTT
TRDD3 | NA | TRDJ1 | 18 | TRDV3 | CALWSYGGVLLGSGKLIF | TGTGCCCTCTGGAGCTACGGTGGGGTACTACTGGGGTCCGGGAAACTCATCTTT
TRDD3 | NA | TRDJ1 | 22 | TRDV1 | CALGGGASPVLGIRVYTDKLIF | TGTGCTCTTGGGGGAGGGGCCTCTCCCGTACTGGGGATCCGGGTGTACACCGATAAACTCATCTTT